The 26 T cell receptor beta chains listed next were all sequenced from one sample in a study of shared clonotypes between healthy human individuals. The data were produced by immunoSEQ multiplex PCR, yet TCRdb's version contains in-frame clones alone and is incomplete. The top ten hold approximately 1.2% of the sample, which has about 1.5 million clones, over 95% seen once. Sequences were obtained from naive CD4+ T cells sorted from blood. Subset indicated: CD45RA+ positively selected. The receptor source for this set is a young man in good health.

The chain combines TRBV2 with TRBJ1-3; 8 nucleotides align to TRBD1. Trimming at V came to 8 bases and at J to 3 bases, leaving 9 bases not matched to a gene. The CDR3 is 15 amino acids. The germline V gene encodes CDR1 SNHLY and CDR2 FYNNEI. In DNA, the CDR3 is TGTGCCAGCGGGTCCGGGACAGGCTTTGGAAACACCATATATTTT. It yields the protein CASGSGTGFGNTIYF.

The J gene is TRBJ1-5, the V gene TRBV28; the D gene is possibly TRBD1 (6 bases). Trimming pared 7 bases from V and 5 bases from J, leaving 18 bases between. Germline-derived CDR1 and CDR2 are MDHEN and SYDVKM. This CDR3 contains 15 residues. The CDR3, as DNA: TGTGCCAGCACCCTTGGGGGGGGCGCCCATCAGCCCCAGCATTTT. This sequence encodes CASTLGGGAHQPQHF. Together with reference TRBV28 and TRBJ1-5, the CDR3 gives the full variable domain: DVKVTQSSRYLVKRTGEKVFLECVQDMDHENMFWYRQDPGLGLRLIYFSYDVKMKEKGDIPEGYSVSREKKERFSLILESASTNQTSMYLCASTLGGGAHQPQHFGDGTRLSIL.

Only one count was recorded for this clone. The chain uses TRBV19 and TRBJ2-7, with TRBD2 matching 11 bases. Trimming removed 3 bases from V and 5 bases from J; junction bases left unmatched: 6. This CDR3 has 15 residues. Germline loops: CDR1 LNHDA, CDR2 SQIVND (reference sequence). CDR3 coding DNA: TGTGCCAGTAGTATCCTAGCGGGAGGTTGGGACGAGCAGTACTTC. It specifies CASSILAGGWDEQYF.

This chain links TRBV9 with TRBJ2-7, with D possibly being TRBD2 (6 bases). Deletions cut 4 bases from V and 6 bases from J, with 23 bases between. Germline V gives CDR1 SGDLS, CDR2 YYNGEE. The CDR3 spans 16 residues. The CDR3 nucleotides read TGTGCCAGCAGCAAAACAAATCCGGGACTCCTGACCGAGCAGTACTTC. Translating it yields CASSKTNPGLLTEQYF.

This chain links TRBV18 with TRBJ2-3; TRBD2 matches 10 bases. The CDR3 runs to 17 residues. J lost 6 bases, V lost 0 bases, and 9 bases had no gene match. CDR1 and CDR2 (germline): KGHSH, LQKENI. CDR3 in amino acids: CASSPPSIAGGRDTQYF. The DNA of the CDR3 is TGTGCCAGCTCACCACCTAGCATAGCGGGAGGTCGTGATACGCAGTATTTT.

The chain carries TRBV5-1 and TRBJ1-1; 7 bases line up with TRBD1. In germline, CDR1 is SGHRS, CDR2 YFSETQ. V lost 6 bases, J lost 1 base, and 3 bases stayed unmatched. The CDR3 has 13 amino acids. The CDR3 DNA reads as TGCGCCAGCAAAGGGACAGCGAACACTGAAGCTTTCTTT. Its protein product is CASKGTANTEAFF.

This rearrangement joins TRBV28 to TRBJ2-1; TRBD2 matches 16 bases. The V gene's germline CDR1 is MDHEN and CDR2 SYDVKM. This CDR3 has 16 amino acids. Unmatched junction bases numbered 13, after V lost 7 bases and J lost 13 bases. CDR3 sequence reads: CASTTSGLAGGPIQFF. CDR3 bases: TGTGCCAGCACAACATCGGGACTAGCGGGAGGGCCGATACAGTTCTTC.

This chain links TRBV28 with TRBJ1-2, with 7 bases that match TRBD1. V shed 3 bases and J 4 bases; nucleotides not matched to a gene: 5. The CDR3 sequence is 14 residues long. Germline V gene lookup returns CDR1 MDHEN and CDR2 SYDVKM. The CDR3 DNA sequence: TGTGCCAGCAGTTTTTCGGCAGGGGGCTATGGCTACACCTTC. This gives the protein CASSFSAGGYGYTF.

The chain uses TRBV29-1 and TRBJ1-5; TRBD1 matches at 9 bases. The CDR3 has 14 amino acids. Germline V lookup: CDR1 SQVTM, CDR2 ANQGSEA. Trimming took 6 bases from V and 5 from J; bases not matched to a gene: 8. The CDR3 reads CSVATGGQDQPQHF. In DNA, the CDR3 is TGCAGCGTCGCAACAGGGGGCCAGGATCAGCCCCAGCATTTT. The whole variable domain, filled in from reference TRBV29-1 and TRBJ1-5, reads SAVISQKPSRDICQRGTSLTIQCQVDSQVTMMFWYRQQPGQSLTLIATANQGSEATYESGFVIDKFPISRPNLTFSTLTVSNMSPEDSSIYLCSVATGGQDQPQHFGDGTRLSIL.

The V and J genes are TRBV6-5 and TRBJ2-5; 7 positions agree with TRBD2. Germline V lookup: CDR1 MNHEY, CDR2 SVGAGI. Trimming took 2 bases from V and 1 from J; bases not matched to a gene: 1. The CDR3 is 14 amino acids. The CDR3 bases are TGTGCCAGCAGTTACGGCGGGGGCCAAGAGACCCAGTACTTC. Its protein is CASSYGGGQETQYF.

In the case of this clone: Other DNA sequences in this sample translate to the same CDR3. The rearrangement links TRBV2 to TRBJ2-3; 7 nucleotides match TRBD1. The ends lost 8 bases at V and 0 bases at J; junction bases unmatched: 2. Germline lookup yields CDR1 SNHLY and CDR2 FYNNEI. This CDR3 comprises 13 residues. As DNA, the CDR3 is TGTGCCAGCGGGACAGAGAGCACAGATACGCAGTATTTT. Translating gives CASGTESTDTQYF.

This clone was counted only a few times. The chain links TRBV28 to TRBJ2-3; 7 nucleotides align to TRBD1. V was pared by 6 bases and J by 4 bases, with 4 bases of the junction left unmatched. This CDR3 is 13 amino acids long. CDR1 is MDHEN and CDR2 is SYDVKM in the germline V gene. The CDR3 DNA is TGTGCCAGCAGATTCACAGGGGCAGATACGCAGTATTTT. Translated: CASRFTGADTQYF.

The gene calls are TRBV9 and TRBJ2-5; D tentatively fits TRBD1 or TRBD2 (5 bases each). Germline CDR1 and CDR2: SGDLS and YYNGEE. Trimming removed 0 bases at V and 5 bases at J, with 20 bases between. The CDR3 consists of 17 residues. Here the CDR3 DNA reads TGTGCCAGCAGCGTAGCGTCCCTCGGGGCTAAAGCGGAGACCCAGTACTTC. This translates into CASSVASLGAKAETQYF.

The rearrangement links TRBV5-8 to TRBJ2-1; D remains ambiguous. Germline V gene lookup returns CDR1 SGHTS and CDR2 YDEGEE. The length of the CDR3 is 14 residues. Trimming pared 0 bases from V and 4 bases from J, leaving 8 bases between. The CDR3 nucleotides read TGTGCCAGCAGCTTGGGCGTTGGATACAATGAGCAGTTCTTC. Encoded protein: CASSLGVGYNEQFF.

This chain uses TRBV5-4 with TRBJ2-7; 8 bases agree with TRBD2. Losses at the gene ends were 4 bases for V and 6 bases for J; bases not matched to a gene: 15. The CDR3 totals 16 residues. Per germline, CDR1 SGHNT and CDR2 YYREEE (reference sequence). DNA of the CDR3: TGTGCCAGCAGCGGAGTTTTGGGGACTAGTAACGGCGAGCAGTACTTC. This sequence encodes CASSGVLGTSNGEQYF. The variable domain in full, with the rest retrieved from reference TRBV5-4 and TRBJ2-7, is ETGVTQSPTHLIKTRGQQVTLRCSSQSGHNTVSWYQQALGQGPQFIFQYYREEENGRGNFPPRFSGLQFPNYSSELNVNALELDDSALYLCASSGVLGTSNGEQYFGPGTRLTVT.

The chain employs TRBV6-5 and TRBJ2-7; 9 bases align to TRBD1. In germline, CDR1 is MNHEY, CDR2 SVGAGI. V lost 0 bases and J lost 5; bases outside the gene matches: 5. CDR3 length: 15 residues. CDR3: CASSYSTGQGHEQYF. Written as DNA, the CDR3 is TGTGCCAGCAGTTACTCCACGGGACAGGGTCACGAGCAGTACTTC.

The V gene is TRBV6-5, the J gene TRBJ1-4; a possible D gene is TRBD1 (5 bases). V lost 7 bases, J lost 8 bases, and 11 bases lay in between. This CDR3 has 12 residues. Germline assignment: CDR1 MNHEY and CDR2 SVGAGI. CDR3 nucleotide sequence: TGTGCCAGCAAGGGCGGGGCAGAAAAACTGTTTTTT. Residues: CASKGGAEKLFF.

The chain combines TRBV5-1 with TRBJ2-5; 8 nucleotides line up with TRBD1. V gave up 0 bases and J gave up 3 bases; unmatched junction bases: 4. Germline CDR1 and CDR2: SGHRS and YFSETQ. This CDR3 spans 15 amino acids. CDR3 protein: CASSLGQGPEETQYF. CDR3 sequence (DNA): TGCGCCAGCAGCTTGGGACAGGGGCCCGAAGAGACCCAGTACTTC.

CDR3 protein: CASSQLGQGSGELFF. CDR3 bases: TGCGCCAGCAGCCAGTTAGGACAGGGGTCCGGGGAGCTGTTTTTT. This sequence joins TRBV5-1 and TRBJ2-2; TRBD1 aligns across 9 bases. The CDR3 is made up of 15 amino acids. J was trimmed by 6 bases and V by 4 bases; bases with no gene match: 7. Germline V gives CDR1 SGHRS, CDR2 YFSETQ. Full variable domain (outside the CDR3, taken from reference TRBV5-1 and TRBJ2-2): KAGVTQTPRYLIKTRGQQVTLSCSPISGHRSVSWYQQTPGQGLQFLFEYFSETQRNKGNFPGRFSGRQFSNSRSEMNVSTLELGDSALYLCASSQLGQGSGELFFGEGSRLTVL.

This chain links TRBV6-7 with TRBJ2-4; TRBD2 agrees at 11 bases. TRBV6-7 is designated an ORF whose function remains uncertain. V trimming: 4 bases; J trimming: 0 bases; junction bases outside the gene matches: 5. The CDR3 length is 17 residues. CDR3 nucleotides: TGTGCCAGCAGTTCTCCGGGACTAGCGGTAGCCAAAAACATTCAGTACTTC. This codes for CASSSPGLAVAKNIQYF.

This chain links TRBV5-4 with TRBJ1-1; D call uncertain. CDR3 size: 16 residues. The V end lost 4 bases, the J end lost 6 bases, and 22 bases lay between the germline ends. Germline V gene lookup returns CDR1 SGHNT and CDR2 YYREEE (reference sequence). The CDR3 nucleotides are TGTGCCAGCAGCCACCGGAACAGTCCGAGGGTTGCTGAAGCTTTCTTT. This encodes CASSHRNSPRVAEAFF.

V and J are TRBV28 and TRBJ2-1; D may be TRBD2 (6 bases). This CDR3 contains 12 residues. Trimming removed 5 bases from V and 10 bases from J, with 12 bases in between. Germline V gene lookup returns CDR1 MDHEN and CDR2 SYDVKM. The CDR3 loop reads CASSPTRGEQFF. Written as DNA, the CDR3 is TGTGCCAGCAGTCCAACCCGGGGGGAGCAGTTCTTC.

This chain connects TRBV4-3 to TRBJ2-1; 9 positions match TRBD2. Trimming took 0 bases from V and 5 from J; bases not matched to a gene: 8. This CDR3 has 17 residues. Germline assignment: CDR1 LGHNA and CDR2 YSLEER. The CDR3: CASSQDLAGTGDNEQFF. Written as DNA, the CDR3 is TGCGCCAGCAGCCAAGATCTAGCGGGGACCGGGGACAATGAGCAGTTCTTC.

V gene TRBV6-4 combines with J gene TRBJ2-2; 8 bases map to TRBD2. The CDR3 covers 16 residues. Germline CDR1 and CDR2: MRHNA and SNTAGT. Trimming took 4 bases from V and 4 from J; bases not matched to a gene: 8. CDR3 nucleotides: TGTGCCAGCAGTGCGCAAGGCGGGAGGAGCACCGGGGAGCTGTTTTTT. Residues: CASSAQGGRSTGELFF.

V usage is TRBV5-5 and J usage is TRBJ2-5; D perhaps matches TRBD2 (6 bases). This CDR3 is built from 15 residues. Per germline, CDR1 SGHKS and CDR2 YYEKEE (reference sequence). V dropped 0 bases and J dropped 1 base, with 10 bases sitting between them. The CDR3 loop reads CASSLEGTSQETQYF. The CDR3 DNA sequence: TGTGCCAGCAGCTTGGAAGGGACTTCCCAAGAGACCCAGTACTTC.

The genes are TRBV19 and TRBJ1-4, with TRBD1 matching over 7 bases. The CDR3 sequence is 14 residues long. The J segment lost 4 bases and the V segment lost 4 bases, leaving 3 bases of the junction unmatched. CDR1 is LNHDA and CDR2 is SQIVND in the germline V gene (reference sequence). Written as DNA, the CDR3 is TGTGCCAGTAGTACCCGGGACAGTAATGAAAAACTGTTTTTT. Encoded protein: CASSTRDSNEKLFF.